This T cell receptor beta chain was obtained from a study of blood T cell repertoires in COVID-19. Study-level background: Whether acute or convalescent, the COVID-19 samples came from the United States, Italy and Spain.

Data came from immunoSEQ multiplex PCR; TCRdb stores just in-frame clones and leaves some out. The sample lists just under 150,000 clones; over 65% were seen once. Germline V lookup: CDR1 SNHLY, CDR2 FYNNEI. The CDR3 runs 18 residues. V was clipped by 3 bases and J by 2 bases, with 21 bases between them. V gene TRBV2 combines with J gene TRBJ2-3; a possible D gene is TRBD1 (6 bases). This clonotype was sampled from a human donor in a cohort sampled during active COVID-19. Material for sequencing was peripheral blood. The CDR3 spells CASSDAREARGITDTQYF. DNA of the CDR3: TGTGCCAGCAGTGATGCGAGAGAGGCCAGGGGAATCACAGATACGCAGTATTTT.